Listed below are T cell receptor beta chains from one sample, sequenced in a study of blood T cell repertoires in COVID-19. Sequencing used immunoSEQ multiplex PCR; TCRdb keeps in-frame clones, though not all of them. The data hold some 220,000 clones, with just over 85% observed a single time. Sequencing used PBMCs or T cells enriched from blood (not recorded which). These TCRs come from a woman in her 40s with acute COVID-19. CDR3s include the opening cysteine and the closing phenylalanine or tryptophan. D genes are given only for firm matches. Where a row states a size, it is once, few, many or the class of an expanded clone; other rows omit it.

v_call,clone_size,d_call,j_call,cdr3_aa,cdr3_nt
TRBV7-2,.,.,TRBJ1-4,CASSLAAGSSNEKLFF,TGTGCCAGCAGCTTAGCGGCAGGGTCTTCTAATGAAAAACTGTTTTTT
TRBV2,.,.,TRBJ2-1,CASSEGALSSYNEQFF,TGTGCCAGCAGTGAAGGGGCGTTGAGCTCCTACAATGAGCAGTTCTTC
TRBV10-3,once,TRBD1,TRBJ1-1,CAARQGLNTEAFF,TGTGCCGCCAGACAGGGATTGAACACTGAAGCTTTCTTT
TRBV9,once,.,TRBJ2-1,CASSVVGGEQFF,TGTGCCAGCAGCGTAGTAGGGGGTGAGCAGTTCTTC
TRBV9,.,.,TRBJ1-1,CASSSRGEPGHRNTEAFF,TGTGCCAGCAGCTCCCGTGGGGAACCGGGACACAGGAACACTGAAGCTTTCTTT
TRBV12-5,.,.,TRBJ2-3,CASGRGQGSPNTDTQYF,TGTGCTAGTGGCCGAGGCCAAGGTAGCCCTAACACAGATACGCAGTATTTT
TRBV7-3,.,.,TRBJ2-3,CASSRGQLLTDTQYF,TGTGCCAGCAGCCGAGGGCAGCTCCTCACAGATACGCAGTATTTT
TRBV3-1/TRBV3-2,.,TRBD1,TRBJ1-2,CASSLRTGRYGYTF,TGTGCCAGCAGCCTTCGGACAGGGCGCTATGGCTACACCTTC
TRBV28,.,.,TRBJ1-1,CASSLIRLQGTEAFF,TGTGCCAGCAGTTTAATCCGTTTACAGGGCACTGAAGCTTTCTTT
TRBV7-9,.,TRBD1,TRBJ2-6,CASSPAGGPRANVLTF,TGTGCCAGCAGCCCAGCAGGGGGCCCTAGGGCCAACGTCCTGACTTTC
TRBV4-1,.,.,TRBJ1-6,CASSQDPGADNSPLHF,TGCGCCAGCAGCCAAGATCCAGGGGCGGATAATTCACCCCTCCACTTT
TRBV7-8,few,.,TRBJ1-5,CASSLLWGGNQPQHF,TGTGCCAGCAGCCTACTTTGGGGGGGCAATCAGCCCCAGCATTTT
TRBV6-5,few,.,TRBJ1-1,CASSTDRRDTEAFF,TGTGCCAGCAGTACTGACCGGCGGGACACTGAAGCTTTCTTT
TRBV3-1/TRBV3-2,.,.,TRBJ1-6,CASSQVPGGVGSPLHF,TGTGCCAGCAGCCAAGTGCCAGGAGGGGTGGGCTCACCCCTCCACTTT
TRBV7-2,once,.,TRBJ1-2,CASSLGGGGALTRGYTF,TGTGCCAGCAGCTTAGGTGGCGGTGGGGCGCTGACTAGGGGCTACACCTTC
TRBV6-5,.,TRBD1,TRBJ2-2,CASRGGGDGELFF,TGTGCCAGCAGAGGGGGCGGTGACGGGGAGCTGTTTTTT
TRBV2,.,TRBD1,TRBJ1-6,CASSETTGENSPLHF,TGTGCCAGCAGTGAAACTACAGGGGAGAATTCACCCCTCCACTTT
TRBV9,.,.,TRBJ1-4,CASSPRGGLNEKLFF,TGTGCCAGCAGCCCAAGGGGGGGTCTTAATGAAAAACTGTTTTTT
TRBV12-3/TRBV12-4,.,.,TRBJ1-3,CASRPSRRGTIYF,TGTGCCAGCCGCCCATCACGTCGGGGCACCATATATTTT
TRBV28,.,.,TRBJ1-5,CASTVSNQPQHF,TGTGCCAGTACGGTTAGCAATCAGCCCCAGCATTTT
TRBV4-1,.,.,TRBJ2-1,CASSQDLYNEQFF,TGCGCCAGCAGCCAAGACCTATACAATGAGCAGTTCTTC
TRBV10-3,once,.,TRBJ2-5,CAISESSQGQKTQYF,TGTGCCATCAGTGAGTCCTCCCAGGGTCAAAAGACCCAGTACTTC
TRBV7-6,.,TRBD1,TRBJ1-1,CASSSGQGGSNTEAFF,TGTGCCAGCAGCTCGGGACAGGGGGGATCGAACACTGAAGCTTTCTTT
TRBV7-2,.,.,TRBJ1-2,CASSLGRDYGYTF,TGTGCCAGCAGCTTGGGGAGGGACTATGGCTACACCTTC
TRBV6-2/TRBV6-3,.,TRBD1,TRBJ2-6,CASSYGQDGANVLTF,TGTGCCAGCAGTTACGGACAGGACGGGGCCAACGTCCTGACTTTC
TRBV6-5,.,.,TRBJ2-3,CASSLQGWDTQYF,TGTGCCAGCAGTCTCCAGGGTTGGGATACGCAGTATTTT
TRBV13,.,TRBD1,TRBJ1-1,CASSYNRGMNTEAFF,TGTGCCAGCAGCTACAACAGGGGGATGAACACTGAAGCTTTCTTT
TRBV13,few,.,TRBJ1-5,CASSLAPGLSQHF,TGTGCCAGCAGCTTAGCCCCGGGATTATCCCAGCATTTT
TRBV5-8,.,TRBD1,TRBJ2-1,CASSIRGLNSYNEQFF,TGTGCCAGCAGTATAAGGGGGCTAAATTCTTACAATGAGCAGTTCTTC
TRBV2,.,.,TRBJ2-5,CASSGQQETQYF,TGTGCCAGCAGTGGACAGCAAGAGACCCAGTACTTC
TRBV7-9,.,.,TRBJ2-2,CASSLNHDYTGELFF,TGTGCCAGCAGCCTAAATCACGATTACACCGGGGAGCTGTTTTTT
TRBV7-3,.,.,TRBJ1-5,CASSPGTERGLRVGQPQHF,TGTGCCAGCAGCCCCGGAACGGAGAGGGGACTAAGAGTCGGTCAGCCCCAGCATTTT
TRBV5-1,.,.,TRBJ1-4,CASSLTGATNEKLFF,TGCGCCAGCAGCCTAACAGGTGCAACTAATGAAAAACTGTTTTTT
TRBV5-5,.,TRBD1,TRBJ2-4,CASSLGQGENIQYF,TGTGCCAGCAGCTTGGGACAGGGGGAGAACATTCAGTACTTC
TRBV19,.,.,TRBJ1-1,CASSIGVHTEAFF,TGTGCCAGTAGTATCGGGGTACACACTGAAGCTTTCTTT
TRBV11-2,.,.,TRBJ1-4,CASSPRTDFGEKLFF,TGTGCCAGCAGCCCCCGGACAGATTTCGGTGAAAAACTGTTTTTT
TRBV27,.,.,TRBJ1-2,CASSFGGSPWGGYTF,TGTGCCAGCAGTTTTGGGGGCAGCCCTTGGGGTGGCTACACCTTC
TRBV20-1,.,TRBD1,TRBJ1-6,CSARTGEALHF,TGCAGTGCTAGAACAGGGGAGGCCCTCCACTTT
TRBV7-3,.,.,TRBJ1-1,CASSLTVVRGPSNTEAFF,TGTGCCAGCAGCTTAACGGTAGTCAGGGGCCCTTCGAACACTGAAGCTTTCTTT
TRBV29-1,.,TRBD1,TRBJ2-1,CSVASAGTAREQFF,TGCAGCGTAGCTTCCGCCGGGACAGCGCGCGAGCAGTTCTTC
TRBV30,.,.,TRBJ1-5,CAWGGNDRQPQHF,TGTGCCTGGGGAGGGAACGACAGGCAGCCCCAGCATTTT
TRBV7-9,.,.,TRBJ1-1,CASSLDRLNTEAFF,TGTGCCAGCAGCTTAGACAGGTTGAACACTGAAGCTTTCTTT
TRBV7-2,.,TRBD2,TRBJ2-1,CASSLTPAGVRNEQFF,TGTGCCAGCAGCTTAACCCCTGCGGGGGTCAGGAATGAGCAGTTCTTC
TRBV9,.,TRBD2,TRBJ2-2,CASTSKVAGLAGDTGELFF,TGTGCCAGCACCTCGAAAGTTGCGGGACTAGCGGGGGACACCGGGGAGCTGTTTTTT
TRBV7-3,.,TRBD1,TRBJ1-1,CASSTTGGAGAEAFF,TGTGCCAGCAGCACCACAGGGGGCGCAGGCGCTGAAGCTTTCTTT
TRBV19,.,.,TRBJ1-2,CASSPGVNYGYTF,TGTGCCAGTAGTCCAGGGGTAAACTATGGCTACACCTTC
TRBV4-1,.,.,TRBJ2-1,CASSQLFYNEQFF,TGCGCCAGCAGCCAATTATTCTACAATGAGCAGTTCTTC
TRBV7-2,few,.,TRBJ1-1,CASSLGGGGTEAFF,TGTGCCAGCAGCTTAGGCGGGGGAGGAACTGAAGCTTTCTTT